This TCR beta chain derives from a study of T cell responses to AZD1222 COVID-19 vaccine. Study-wide results and limits: Spike-specific TCR breadth and depth went up after people got two AZD1222 doses. White British people made up most donors, females outnumbered males, and clonal diversity was possibly underestimated.

This table comes from immunoSEQ multiplex PCR, and its TCRdb copy is limited to in-frame clones, with some not included. The sample lists 90,000 to 150,000 clones; around 86% were seen once. This clone came up once. Its antigen is undetermined. Here the sequenced sample was peripheral blood, taken on day 0 of AZD1222 vaccination. The clonotype comes from an adult in good health.

The CDR3 DNA reads TGTGCCAGCAGCACCAGACAGGGCCAAGGGGGTAATGAAAAACTGTTTTTT. Translating gives CASSTRQGQGGNEKLFF. This chain links TRBV27 with TRBJ1-4; TRBD1 matches at 7 bases. Germline V CDR1 and CDR2: MNHEY, SMNVEV (reference sequence). V lost 6 bases and J lost 4; bases outside the gene matches: 14. The CDR3 has 17 amino acids.